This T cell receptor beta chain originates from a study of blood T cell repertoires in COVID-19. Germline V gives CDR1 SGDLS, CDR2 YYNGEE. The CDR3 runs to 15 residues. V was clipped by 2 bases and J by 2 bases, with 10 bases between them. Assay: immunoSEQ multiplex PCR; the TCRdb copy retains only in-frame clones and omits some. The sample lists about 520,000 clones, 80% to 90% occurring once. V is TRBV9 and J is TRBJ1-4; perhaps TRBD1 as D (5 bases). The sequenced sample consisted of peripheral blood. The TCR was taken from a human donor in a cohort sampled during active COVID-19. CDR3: CASSVLRGTNEKLFF. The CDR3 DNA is TGTGCCAGCAGCGTGCTAAGGGGCACTAATGAAAAACTGTTTTTT.